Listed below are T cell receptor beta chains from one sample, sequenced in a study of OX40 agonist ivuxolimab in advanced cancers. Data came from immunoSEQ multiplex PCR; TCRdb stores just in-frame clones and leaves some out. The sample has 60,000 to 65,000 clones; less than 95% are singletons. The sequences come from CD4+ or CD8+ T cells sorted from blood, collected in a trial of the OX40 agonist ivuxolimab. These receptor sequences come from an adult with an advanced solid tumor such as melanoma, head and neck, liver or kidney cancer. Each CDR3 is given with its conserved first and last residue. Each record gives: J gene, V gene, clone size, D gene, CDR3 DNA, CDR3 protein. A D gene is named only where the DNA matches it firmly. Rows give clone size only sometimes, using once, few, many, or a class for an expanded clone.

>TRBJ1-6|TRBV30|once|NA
TGTGCCTGGAGTGTACAGGAGGAGTCACCCCTCCACTTT
CAWSVQEESPLHF
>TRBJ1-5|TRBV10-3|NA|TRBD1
TGTGCCATCAGAGGGACAGGGAGCAATCAGCCCCAGCATTTT
CAIRGTGSNQPQHF
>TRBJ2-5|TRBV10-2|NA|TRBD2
TGCGCCAGCAGCCTAGCGGGAGCGGGTTGGGAGACCCAGTACTTC
CASSLAGAGWETQYF
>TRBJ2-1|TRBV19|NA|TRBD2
TGTGCCAGTAGTATCTTCCGACTAGCGGGGGCCGATGAGCAGTTCTTC
CASSIFRLAGADEQFF
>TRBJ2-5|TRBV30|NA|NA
TGTGCCTGGAGTGTATTCAGCAAGGGGGGAGACCAGTACTTC
CAWSVFSKGGDQYF
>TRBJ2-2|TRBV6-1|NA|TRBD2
TGTGCCAGCAGTGAAGCGAAGCTAGCGGGAGTGAGGACCGGGGAGCTGTTTTTT
CASSEAKLAGVRTGELFF
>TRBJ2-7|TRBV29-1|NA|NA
TGCAGCGTTGATGGAGGGAGCTCCTACGAGCAGTACTTC
CSVDGGSSYEQYF
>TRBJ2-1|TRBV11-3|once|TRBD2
TGTGCCAGCGGTTCGGGGCTAGCGGGAGTGGGTGAGCAGTTCTTC
CASGSGLAGVGEQFF
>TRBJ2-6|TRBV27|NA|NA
TGTGCCAGCAGTTTAGTCGGTGGGCTTGGGGGGGCCAACGTCCTGACTTTC
CASSLVGGLGGANVLTF
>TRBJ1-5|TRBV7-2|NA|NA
TGTGCCAGCAGCTTAGTGGTGGGAGCCTATAGCAATCAGCCCCAGCATTTT
CASSLVVGAYSNQPQHF
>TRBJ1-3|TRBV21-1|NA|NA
TGTGCCAGCAGCATATATCCCTCCAGAAACACCATATATTTT
CASSIYPSRNTIYF
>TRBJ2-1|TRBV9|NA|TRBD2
TGTGCCAGCAGCGTAGTACTAACGGGAGGGGCCAATGAGCAGTTCTTC
CASSVVLTGGANEQFF
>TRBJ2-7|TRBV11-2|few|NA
TGTGCCAGCAGCTTAGGTGTTGCGTTTGTCGAGCAGTACTTC
CASSLGVAFVEQYF
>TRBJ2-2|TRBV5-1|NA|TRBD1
TGCGCCAGCAGCTTCGCCGGGACAGGGTCCAGCGGGGAGCTGTTTTTT
CASSFAGTGSSGELFF
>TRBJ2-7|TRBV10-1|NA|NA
TGCGCCAGCAGTGCGGACTACAAAGTGGGGGAGCAGTACTTC
CASSADYKVGEQYF
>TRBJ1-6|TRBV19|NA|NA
TGTGCCAGTAGTGTCGCCCAGACGGCTTCACCCCTCCACTTT
CASSVAQTASPLHF